This TCR beta chain was recovered during a study of blood T cell repertoires in COVID-19 (dated by TCRdb to about 2020). Notes on the research overall: Collaborator samples came from the United States, Italy and Spain and covered acute and convalescent phases of COVID-19. The sample metadata nearly always contained a de-identified subject ID, COVID-19 status, age in years and sex. The material from the prospective study consisted of cDNA or gDNA derived from T cells, B-cell-depleted T cells, or PBMCs. HLA class I and class II types, where available, came from metadata supplied by the sample provider rather than from assay-based typing. The repertoires were released in a freely available public database intended as a resource for research on the immune response to SARS-CoV-2. Subjects who had been exposed to COVID-19, were actively infected with it, or had recovered from it provided the deeply sampled blood TCRbeta repertoires that made up the dataset. Samples came from the ongoing ImmuneRACE study (first 160 participants) plus 1,254 subjects from 6 global collaborators. General findings and caveats noted by the study authors: The amount of clinical and demographic metadata varied by source and participant and was provided uncurated.

Looking up the germline V gene yields CDR1 SNHLY and CDR2 FYNNEI. The germline V and J ends show losses of 7 bases and 3 bases respectively, and no gene match explains 9 bases of the junction. The CDR3 numbers 15 residues from cysteine through phenylalanine. Solely the CDR3 DNA is kept, with 45 bases framed from the first base. Participants in the prospective study were aged about 18 to 95 years, lived in 20 to 30 United States geographic areas, and enrolled through a virtual design. Cohort assignment in the prospective study relied on participant-reported clinical history from a screening survey and a study questionnaire. Recovered participants in ImmuneRACE Cohort 3 were defined as having two consecutive negative NP/OP PCR tests, clearance from a healthcare professional, or resolution of symptoms. In the prospective study, whole blood, serum and a nasopharyngeal or oropharyngeal swab were collected from each participant by mobile phlebotomists. Participants in the prospective study had the option to provide additional blood draws and questionnaires over a 2-month period. Before DNA extraction, blood samples from the prospective study were shipped at room temperature or frozen.

The immunoSEQ Assay, a bias-controlled multiplex PCR, was used to amplify TCRbeta CDR3 regions from genomic DNA. The original pipeline was this. Nucleated cell counts per sample were estimated from amplification of reference gene primers within the assay. Sequence reads were collapsed and filtered to measure the absolute abundance of every unique TCRbeta CDR3 rearrangement. Productive Simpson clonality was computed per sample as the square root of Simpson's diversity index over productive rearrangements. The clones in this table, taken by TCRdb from immuneACCESS, are in-frame only. Not every clone is retained; where verified, under half of the shortfall comes from an unresolved V gene, and the cause of the rest is unknown. The D gene and trimming were derived from the DNA, and the V and J assignments and clone size from that table. Within this sample are around 300,000 clones, with approximately 85% of them counted one time only. Approximately 1% of the sample is held by the ten biggest clonotypes.

As concerns this clone: What antigen it recognizes has not been identified. The input lacks base qualities; no much larger clone sits a single base away.

The sequence was collected from a woman in her thirties who had recovered from COVID-19. Sequenced: PBMCs or T cells enriched from blood (not recorded which). This sequence uses TRBV2 and TRBJ2-5, with TRBD2 matching 9 junction bases. The CDR3 region reads CASNPKASGKETQYF. In nucleotide form, the sequence is TGTGCCAGCAACCCGAAGGCTAGCGGGAAAGAGACCCAGTACTTC.